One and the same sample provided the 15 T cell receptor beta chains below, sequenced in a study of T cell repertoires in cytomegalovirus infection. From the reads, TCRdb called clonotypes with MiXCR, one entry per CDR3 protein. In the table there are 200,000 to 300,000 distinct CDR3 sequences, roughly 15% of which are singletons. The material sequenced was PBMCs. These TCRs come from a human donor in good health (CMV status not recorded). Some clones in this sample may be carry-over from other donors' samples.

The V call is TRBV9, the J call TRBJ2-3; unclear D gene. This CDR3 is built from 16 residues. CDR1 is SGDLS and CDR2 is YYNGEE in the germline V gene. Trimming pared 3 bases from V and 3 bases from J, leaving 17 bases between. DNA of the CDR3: TGTGCCAGCAGCGACCGGGTCGCGATTTCAACAGATACGCAGTATTTT. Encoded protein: CASSDRVAISTDTQYF.

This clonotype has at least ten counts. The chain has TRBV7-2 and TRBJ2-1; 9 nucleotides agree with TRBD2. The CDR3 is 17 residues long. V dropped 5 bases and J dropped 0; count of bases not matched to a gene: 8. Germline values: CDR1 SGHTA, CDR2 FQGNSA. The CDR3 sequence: CASSPGLALSSYNEQFF. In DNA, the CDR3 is TGTGCCAGCAGCCCCGGACTAGCGCTGAGCTCCTACAATGAGCAGTTCTTC.

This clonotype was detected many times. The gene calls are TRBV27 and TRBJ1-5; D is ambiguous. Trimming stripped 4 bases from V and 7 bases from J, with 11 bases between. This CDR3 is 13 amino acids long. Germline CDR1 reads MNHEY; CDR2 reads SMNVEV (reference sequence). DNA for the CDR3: TGTGCCAGCAGTTCCTCTAGGATCCAGCCCCAGCATTTT. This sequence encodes CASSSSRIQPQHF.

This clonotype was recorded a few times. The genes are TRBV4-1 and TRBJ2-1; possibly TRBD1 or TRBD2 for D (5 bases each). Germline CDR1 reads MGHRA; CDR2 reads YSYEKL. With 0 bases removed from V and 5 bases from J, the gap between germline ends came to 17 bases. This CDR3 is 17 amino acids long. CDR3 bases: TGCGCCAGCAGCCAAGAAAGTCCGGGGCTCTTAAACAATGAGCAGTTCTTC. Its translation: CASSQESPGLLNNEQFF.

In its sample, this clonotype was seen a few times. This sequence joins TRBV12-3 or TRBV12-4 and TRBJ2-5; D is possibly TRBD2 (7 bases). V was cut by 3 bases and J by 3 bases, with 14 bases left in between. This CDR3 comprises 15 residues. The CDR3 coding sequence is TGTGCCAGCAGTTTGGCGGGGGCTTTAGAAGAGACCCAGTACTTC. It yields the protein CASSLAGALEETQYF.

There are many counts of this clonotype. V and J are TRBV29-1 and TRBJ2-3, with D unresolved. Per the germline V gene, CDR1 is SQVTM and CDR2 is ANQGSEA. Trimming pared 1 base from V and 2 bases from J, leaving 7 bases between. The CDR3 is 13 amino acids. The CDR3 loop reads CSVEGSLTDTQYF. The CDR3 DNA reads TGCAGCGTTGAAGGCAGCCTCACAGATACGCAGTATTTT.

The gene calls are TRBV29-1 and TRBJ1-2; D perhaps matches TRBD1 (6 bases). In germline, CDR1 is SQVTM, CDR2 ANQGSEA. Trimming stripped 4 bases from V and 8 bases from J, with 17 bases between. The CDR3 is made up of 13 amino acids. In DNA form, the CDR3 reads TGCAGCGTTGCGACAGGCGGCAGCCGCGGCTACACCTTC. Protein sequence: CSVATGGSRGYTF.

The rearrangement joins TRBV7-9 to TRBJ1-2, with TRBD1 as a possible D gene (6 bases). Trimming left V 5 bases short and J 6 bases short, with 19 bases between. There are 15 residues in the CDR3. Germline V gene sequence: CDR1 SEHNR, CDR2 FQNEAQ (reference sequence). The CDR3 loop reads CASSGQTAYEDGYTF. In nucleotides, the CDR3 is TGTGCCAGCAGCGGACAGACCGCGTATGAGGATGGCTACACCTTC.

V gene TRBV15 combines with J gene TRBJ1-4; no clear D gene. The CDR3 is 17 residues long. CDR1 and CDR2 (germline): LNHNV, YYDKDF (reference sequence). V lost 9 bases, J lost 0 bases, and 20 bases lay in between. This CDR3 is CATAPNLRLATNEKLFF. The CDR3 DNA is TGTGCCACAGCACCCAACCTTCGGTTAGCAACTAATGAAAAACTGTTTTTT.

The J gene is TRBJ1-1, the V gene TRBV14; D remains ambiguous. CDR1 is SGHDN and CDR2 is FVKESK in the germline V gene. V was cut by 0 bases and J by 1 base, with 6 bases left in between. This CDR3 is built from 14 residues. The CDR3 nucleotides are TGTGCCAGCAGCCAAGATTCCTCGAACACTGAAGCTTTCTTT. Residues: CASSQDSSNTEAFF. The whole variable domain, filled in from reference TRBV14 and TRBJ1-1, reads EAGVTQFPSHSVIEKGQTVTLRCDPISGHDNLYWYRRVMGKEIKFLLHFVKESKQDESGMPNNRFLAERTGGTYSTLKVQPAELEDSGVYFCASSQDSSNTEAFFGQGTRLTVV.

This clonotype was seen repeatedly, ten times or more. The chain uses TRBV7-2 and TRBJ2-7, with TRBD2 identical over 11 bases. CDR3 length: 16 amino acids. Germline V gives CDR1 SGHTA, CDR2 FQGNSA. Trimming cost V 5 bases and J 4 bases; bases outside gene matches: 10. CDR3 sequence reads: CASSLRLAGGRYEQYF. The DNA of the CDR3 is TGTGCCAGCAGCCTCCGGCTAGCGGGAGGAAGATACGAGCAGTACTTC.

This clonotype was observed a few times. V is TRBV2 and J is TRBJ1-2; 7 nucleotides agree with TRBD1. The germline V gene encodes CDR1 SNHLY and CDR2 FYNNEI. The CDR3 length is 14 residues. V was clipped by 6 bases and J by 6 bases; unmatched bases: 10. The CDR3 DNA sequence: TGTGCCAGCAGGAAAACCGGGACAGCTAATGGCTACACCTTC. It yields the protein CASRKTGTANGYTF.

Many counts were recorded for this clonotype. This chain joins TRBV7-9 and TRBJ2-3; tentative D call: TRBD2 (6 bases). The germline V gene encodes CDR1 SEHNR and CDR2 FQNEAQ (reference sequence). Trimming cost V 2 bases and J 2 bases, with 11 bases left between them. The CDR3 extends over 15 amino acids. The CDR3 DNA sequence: TGTGCCAGCAGCTTACTGGGAGGACCCACAGATACGCAGTATTTT. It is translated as CASSLLGGPTDTQYF.

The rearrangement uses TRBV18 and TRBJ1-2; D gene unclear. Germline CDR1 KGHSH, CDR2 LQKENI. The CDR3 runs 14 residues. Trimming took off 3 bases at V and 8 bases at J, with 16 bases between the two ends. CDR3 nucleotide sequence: TGTGCCAGCTCACCTCCAGGACCTACGTCCGGCTACACCTTC. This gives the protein CASSPPGPTSGYTF.

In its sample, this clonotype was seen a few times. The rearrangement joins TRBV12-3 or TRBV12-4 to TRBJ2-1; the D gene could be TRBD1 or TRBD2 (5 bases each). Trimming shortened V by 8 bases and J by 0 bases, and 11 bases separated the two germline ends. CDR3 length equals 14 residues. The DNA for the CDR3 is TGTGCCAGCCACGGGGACGCCTCCTACAATGAGCAGTTCTTC. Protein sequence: CASHGDASYNEQFF.